This T cell receptor (beta chain) was captured in a study of regulatory dendritic cells for organ transplantation. Allogeneic regulatory or mature dendritic cells were co-cultured for 5 days with CFSE-labeled sorted T cells at 1:10. J lost 9 bases, V lost 0 bases, and 7 bases had no gene match. CDR1 is LGHNA and CDR2 is YNFKEQ in the germline V gene. This CDR3 is built from 16 residues. This clone has just a few counts. Its target is unknown. The protocol was immunoSEQ multiplex PCR, while the TCRdb copy is restricted to in-frame clones and leaves out a portion. The sample lists approximately 5,400 clones; approximately 74% were seen once.

The material sequenced was memory CD8+ T cells from blood cultured with regulatory dendritic cells. Subset meaning: CD45RO+ memory T cells. This chain links TRBV4-2 with TRBJ1-6; 8 nucleotides line up with TRBD1. The receptor was derived from a human donor in good health. In DNA, the CDR3 is TGTGCCAGCAGCCAAGACATTGGGACAGGTAGTTCACCCCTCCACTTT. Its translation: CASSQDIGTGSSPLHF.